This TCR beta chain was observed in a study of vaccination and CD4 T cells after COVID-19. About the research overall: Overlapping peptides covering the spike proteins of SARS-CoV-2, HCoV-NL63, HCoV-OC43 and HCoV-229E were added to stimulate cells.

Losses at the gene ends were 3 bases for V and 4 bases for J; bases not matched to a gene: 3. The CDR3 covers 14 residues. Germline CDR1 is MNHNS and CDR2 is SASEGT. Treatment of the sample: roughly 11-day PBMC culture with coronavirus spike peptide pools or control peptides (ViraFEST assay). ViraFEST sequenced TCRs after peptide-pool expansion of antigen-specific T cells. Patients returned positive PCR results between March and December 2020, earlier than US Alpha, Beta and Delta variants. Study observations and caveats: Median SARS-CoV-2-reactive clonotype numbers went up from roughly 21 to 40, but not significantly.

Scientists ran DNA taken from cultured CD4+ T cells through the Oncomine TCR Beta short-read assay for sequencing. TCRdb passed the PCR reads through MiXCR, listing each CDR3 protein once. Of around 17,000 distinct CDR3 sequences detected, 40% to 55% appear once; the ten largest clones hold around 5.3%. Worth noting for this clonotype: Its antigen is still unknown.

The rearrangement joins TRBV6-1 to TRBJ1-3; the match to TRBD1 covers 7 bases. The input for sequencing was CD4+ T cells from blood, cultured in vitro, taken before SARS-CoV-2 vaccination. The receptor was derived from a human donor who had recovered from COVID-19. The CDR3 sequence: CASSELDRGNTIYF. The CDR3, as DNA: TGTGCCAGCAGTGAGTTGGACAGGGGAAACACCATATATTTT.